A selection of T cell receptor beta chains follows, all from one sample in a study of regulatory T cells in long-lasting Graves disease. In TCRdb, the multiplex PCR reads were re-called with MiXCR into one record per CDR3 protein. The sample yields 350,000 to 450,000 distinct CDR3 sequences, 20% to 25% seen once. The sequenced sample was peripheral blood mononuclear cells (PBMCs), obtained when the disease was refractory, from a patient treated with antithyroid drugs. The receptors here all came from a woman aged 40 to 55 with Graves disease. Each CDR3 is given with its conserved first and last residue. A D gene is named only where the DNA matches it firmly. Clone size, where shown, is once, few, many, or a class for clones that have expanded.

V gene,J gene,D gene,clone size,CDR3 protein,CDR3 DNA
TRBV28,TRBJ1-2,TRBD1,many,CASKQGANYGYTF,TGTGCCAGTAAACAGGGGGCTAACTATGGCTACACCTTC
TRBV5-1,TRBJ2-6,TRBD1,few,CASRLQRDSISGANVLTF,TGCGCCAGCAGACTTCAACGGGACAGTATCTCTGGGGCCAACGTCCTGACTTTC
TRBV9,TRBJ1-2,-,many,CASSVRGNYGYTF,TGTGCCAGCAGCGTACGTGGAAACTATGGCTACACCTTC
TRBV6-5,TRBJ2-7,-,-,CASSYLTPRDEQYF,TGTGCCAGCAGTTACTTGACCCCCAGGGACGAGCAGTACTTC
TRBV19,TRBJ1-5,-,-,CASSISGRPTFQPQHF,TGTGCCAGTAGTATTTCGGGCAGACCAACGTTTCAGCCCCAGCATTTT
TRBV12-3/TRBV12-4,TRBJ1-5,-,many,CASSWTLGVLRPQHF,TGTGCCAGCAGTTGGACCCTCGGGGTGTTAAGGCCCCAGCATTTT
TRBV5-1,TRBJ2-7,-,many,CASSYTGEQYF,TGCGCCAGCAGCTACACAGGCGAGCAGTACTTC
TRBV3-1,TRBJ2-5,TRBD2,-,CASTNRGLQETQYF,TGTGCCAGCACTAATAGGGGACTACAAGAGACCCAGTACTTC
TRBV7-2,TRBJ1-5,TRBD1,few,CASSFAKTGANNQPQHF,TGTGCCAGCAGCTTCGCAAAGACAGGGGCCAACAATCAGCCCCAGCATTTT
TRBV20-1,TRBJ1-1,-,many,CSATHPLNTEAFF,TGCAGTGCTACCCACCCGCTCAACACTGAAGCTTTCTTT
TRBV29-1,TRBJ2-5,TRBD2,many,CSVGRLAGKETQYF,TGCAGCGTTGGGAGACTAGCGGGTAAAGAGACCCAGTACTTC